This T cell receptor (beta chain) was identified during a study of blood T cell repertoires in COVID-19. Study summary: The samples span acute and convalescent COVID-19 from the United States, Italy and Spain. T cells, B-cell-depleted T cells, or PBMCs provided the cDNA or gDNA that served as material.

V was clipped by 2 bases and J by 2 bases, with 12 bases between them. CDR3 length equals 14 residues. From germline, CDR1 is GTSNPN and CDR2 SVGIG (reference sequence). In the authors' workflow: Reference gene primer amplification in the assay estimated nucleated cell counts. Profiling relied on immunoSEQ multiplex PCR, and the TCRdb table lists in-frame clones only, not all of them. Clone size and the V and J calls come from that table; the DNA yielded D and trimming. The sample includes 85,000 to 120,000 clones, 71% of them seen just once. Sequencing input: peripheral blood. This TCR was sampled from a human donor with acute or convalescent COVID-19. The donor label of this sample is uncertain. V usage is TRBV30 and J usage is TRBJ1-2; D is ambiguous. The CDR3 DNA reads as TGTGCCTGGAGTCGACGGAGAATAAACTATGGCTACACCTTC. It specifies CAWSRRRINYGYTF.